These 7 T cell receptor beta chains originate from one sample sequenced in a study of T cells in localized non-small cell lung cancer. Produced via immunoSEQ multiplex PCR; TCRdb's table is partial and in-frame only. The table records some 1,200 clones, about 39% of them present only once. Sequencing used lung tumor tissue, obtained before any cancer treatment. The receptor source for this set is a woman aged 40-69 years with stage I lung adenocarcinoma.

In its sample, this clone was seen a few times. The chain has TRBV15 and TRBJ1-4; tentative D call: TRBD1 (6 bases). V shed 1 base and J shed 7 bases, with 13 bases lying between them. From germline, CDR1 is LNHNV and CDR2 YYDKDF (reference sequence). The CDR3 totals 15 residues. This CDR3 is CATSRAPGVGEKLFF. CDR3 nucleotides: TGTGCCACCAGCAGAGCCCCAGGGGTAGGTGAAAAACTGTTTTTT. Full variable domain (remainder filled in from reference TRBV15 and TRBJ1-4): DAMVIQNPRYQVTQFGKPVTLSCSQTLNHNVMYWYQQKSSQAPKLLFHYYDKDFNNEADTPDNFQSRRPNTSFCFLDIRSPGLGDTAMYLCATSRAPGVGEKLFFGSGTQLSVL.

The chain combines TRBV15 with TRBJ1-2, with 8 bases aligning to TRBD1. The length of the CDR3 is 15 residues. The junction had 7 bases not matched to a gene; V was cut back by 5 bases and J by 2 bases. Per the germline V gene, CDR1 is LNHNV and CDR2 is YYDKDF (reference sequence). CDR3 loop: CATSLDRGGNYGYTF. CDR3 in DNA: TGTGCCACCAGCCTTGACAGGGGAGGGAACTATGGCTACACCTTC.

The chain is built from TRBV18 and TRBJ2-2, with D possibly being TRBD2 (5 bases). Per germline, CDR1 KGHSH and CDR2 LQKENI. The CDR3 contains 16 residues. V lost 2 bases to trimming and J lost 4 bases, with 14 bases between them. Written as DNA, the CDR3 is TGTGCCAGCTCACCAATCACAGTGGCGGGCACCGGGGAGCTGTTTTTT. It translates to CASSPITVAGTGELFF.

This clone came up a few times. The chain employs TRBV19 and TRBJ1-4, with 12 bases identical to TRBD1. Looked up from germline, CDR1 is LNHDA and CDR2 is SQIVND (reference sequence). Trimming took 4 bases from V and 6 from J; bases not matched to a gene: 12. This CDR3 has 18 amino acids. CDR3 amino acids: CASSSRTGQGAFDEKLFF. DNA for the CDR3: TGTGCCAGTAGTAGCCGCACGGGACAGGGGGCCTTCGATGAAAAACTGTTTTTT.

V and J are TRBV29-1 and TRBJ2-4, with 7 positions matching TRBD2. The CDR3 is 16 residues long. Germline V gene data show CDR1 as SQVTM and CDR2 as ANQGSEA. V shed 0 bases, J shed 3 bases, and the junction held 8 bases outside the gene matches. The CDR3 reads CSVEDRSGGSKNIQYF. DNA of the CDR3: TGCAGCGTTGAAGATAGATCGGGGGGTAGCAAAAACATTCAGTACTTC.

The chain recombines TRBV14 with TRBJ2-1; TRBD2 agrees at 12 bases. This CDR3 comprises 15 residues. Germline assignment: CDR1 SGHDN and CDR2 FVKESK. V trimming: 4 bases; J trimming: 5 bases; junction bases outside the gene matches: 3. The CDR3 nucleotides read TGTGCCAGCAGCCTGGGACTAGCGGGTGACAATGAGCAGTTCTTC. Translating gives CASSLGLAGDNEQFF.

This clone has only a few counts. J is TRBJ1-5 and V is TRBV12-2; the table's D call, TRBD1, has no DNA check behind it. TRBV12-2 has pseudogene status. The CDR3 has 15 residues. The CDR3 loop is CATLPAGTGVQPQHF. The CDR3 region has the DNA TGTGCCACCCTTCCAGCGGGGACAGGGGTTCAGCCCCAGCATTTT.